These T cell receptor beta chains were read from a single sample in a study of cytomegalovirus exposure and HLA in healthy donors. Sequenced by immunoSEQ multiplex PCR; TCRdb stores in-frame clones only, minus some. The sample lists about 140,000 clones; over 75% were seen once. Specimen: PBMCs. Every receptor here comes from a man aged 35-49 years in good health and CMV-seronegative. The CDR3 runs from the conserved cysteine through the conserved F or W. The D gene is left open where the match is weak. Clone size is not always given. Where it is, it says once, few, many or a class for expanded clones.

D gene	J gene	clone size	V gene	CDR3 DNA	CDR3 protein
NA	TRBJ2-2	NA	TRBV21-1	TGTGCCAGCAGCAAAGGAGGGAGGGGCATACCGGACACCGGGGAGCTGTTTTTT	CASSKGGRGIPDTGELFF
NA	TRBJ2-1	once	TRBV14	TGTGCCAGCAGCCAAGACCCAGAGGGGGGGGAGAGGGGTGAGCAGTTCTTC	CASSQDPEGGERGEQFF
NA	TRBJ1-4	few	TRBV19	TGTGCCAGTAGTATTTGGGCAGAGCCTCCAACTAATGAAAAACTGTTTTTT	CASSIWAEPPTNEKLFF
TRBD2	TRBJ2-1	NA	TRBV6-1	TGTGCCAGCTCCGGCGGGAGTTCCTACAATGAGCAGTTCTTC	CASSGGSSYNEQFF
TRBD1	TRBJ2-5	once	TRBV5-6	TGTGCCAGCAGCTCACCCGGACAGGGATCCCAAGAGACCCAGTACTTC	CASSSPGQGSQETQYF
TRBD2	TRBJ2-1	NA	TRBV7-9	TGTTCCAGCAGCCGCGGACTAGCGGGAGACTACAATGAGCAGTTCTTC	CSSSRGLAGDYNEQFF
NA	TRBJ1-1	NA	TRBV4-3	TGCGCCAGCAGCCTCGAACGGTGGAGGGACACTGAAGCTTTCTTT	CASSLERWRDTEAFF
NA	TRBJ2-1	NA	TRBV14	TGTGCCAGCAGCCAAGTCACCGGGTCCTATAATGAGCAGTTCTTC	CASSQVTGSYNEQFF
NA	TRBJ2-1	once	TRBV6-1	TGTGCCAGCAGTGAACTTGGACAAACCTACAGTGAGCAGTTCTTC	CASSELGQTYSEQFF
NA	TRBJ2-2	NA	TRBV5-4	TGTGCCAGCAGCCTAGACACCGGGGAGCTGTTTTTT	CASSLDTGELFF
TRBD1	TRBJ2-7	once	TRBV7-9	TGTGCCAGCAGCCCACCGGGACAGGGACCCGAGCAGTACTTC	CASSPPGQGPEQYF
NA	TRBJ1-6	NA	TRBV28	TGTGCCAGCAGTTTGAGACAGTTTAATTCACCCCTCCACTTT	CASSLRQFNSPLHF
NA	TRBJ1-6	NA	TRBV10-3	TGTGCCATCAGACCGGAGGCGCGAAATTCACCCCTCCACTTT	CAIRPEARNSPLHF
TRBD2	TRBJ2-5	NA	TRBV28	TGTGCCAGCAGTTTTGTCAGCGGGAGGGCCTCCGAGACCCAGTACTTC	CASSFVSGRASETQYF
TRBD1	TRBJ2-1	NA	TRBV18	TGTGCCAGCTCACAAATATTCCGGGACAGCCTGGGCAATGAGCAGTTCTTC	CASSQIFRDSLGNEQFF
TRBD2	TRBJ2-5	once	TRBV5-8	TGTGCCAGCAGCCACCCCACGGGGGGGAGGGAGACCCAGTACTTC	CASSHPTGGRETQYF
NA	TRBJ2-3	NA	TRBV11-2	TGTGCCAGCAGCTTCCTAATTACAGGGACAGATACGCAGTATTTT	CASSFLITGTDTQYF
TRBD1	TRBJ2-4	NA	TRBV4-1	TGCGCCAGCAGCCCCCGGAATACAGGGGGCGAAAACATTCAGTACTTC	CASSPRNTGGENIQYF
TRBD1	TRBJ1-4	NA	TRBV5-1	TGCGCCAGCAGAAGGGACAGGGAAGGTGAAAAACTGTTTTTT	CASRRDREGEKLFF
TRBD1	TRBJ1-4	few	TRBV5-4	TGTGCCAGCAGCCCCCAGGGGGAAAGGGGTGAAAAACTGTTTTTT	CASSPQGERGEKLFF
NA	TRBJ1-4	NA	TRBV18	TGTGCCAGCTCACCACCACAGGGCGGAGAAAAACTGTTTTTT	CASSPPQGGEKLFF
TRBD2	TRBJ2-7	NA	TRBV7-2	TGTGCCAGCAGCGGGTACACTAGCGGGGGTTCCTACGAGCAGTACTTC	CASSGYTSGGSYEQYF
NA	TRBJ2-3	NA	TRBV6-5	TGTGCCAGCAGGCGGGCGCCAGATACGCAGTATTTT	CASRRAPDTQYF
NA	TRBJ2-2	NA	TRBV7-9	TGTGCCAGCAGCTTACAGGGCACCGGGGAGCTGTTTTTT	CASSLQGTGELFF
TRBD2	TRBJ2-4	few	TRBV11-2	TGTGCCAGCAGCCCCCCAGCGGGGGCTACGGACATTCAGTACTTC	CASSPPAGATDIQYF
TRBD1	TRBJ1-1	NA	TRBV11-1	TGTGCCAGCAGCTTAGCGGACAGGGACACTGAAGCTTTCTTT	CASSLADRDTEAFF
NA	TRBJ2-5	NA	TRBV6-1	TGTGCCAGCAGTGAGCCTAGAACAGAGACCCAGTACTTC	CASSEPRTETQYF
TRBD2	TRBJ2-5	once	TRBV6-1	TGTGCCAGCAGAACTAGCGGGGGGGCAGAGACCCAGTACTTC	CASRTSGGAETQYF
TRBD2	TRBJ2-3	NA	TRBV12-5	TGTGCTAGTAGCGGGATCCCTCGCACAGATACGCAGTATTTT	CASSGIPRTDTQYF
TRBD1	TRBJ2-7	NA	TRBV4-1	TGCGCCAGCAGCCAAGGGACGGACAGGGTCTACGAGCAGTACTTC	CASSQGTDRVYEQYF
TRBD2	TRBJ2-5	NA	TRBV19	TGTGCCAGTGGTGGGGGGGTGTGGGAGACCCAGTACTTC	CASGGGVWETQYF
TRBD1	TRBJ2-2	NA	TRBV2	TGTGCCAGCAATAAGCCCGGACAGGGGGCGACCGGGGAGCTGTTTTTT	CASNKPGQGATGELFF
TRBD2	TRBJ2-5	NA	TRBV6-6	TGTGCCAGCAGACGACTAGCGGGGGGAGGAGAGACCCAGTACTTC	CASRRLAGGGETQYF
TRBD1	TRBJ2-3	NA	TRBV29-1	TGCAGCGTTGGGTTGACAGGGGCTAGCACAGATACGCAGTATTTT	CSVGLTGASTDTQYF
NA	TRBJ2-7	once	TRBV5-5	TGTGCCAGCAGCTTGGGACAGGTCTCCTACGAGCAGTACTTC	CASSLGQVSYEQYF
TRBD2	TRBJ2-3	NA	TRBV5-5	TGTGCCAGCAGCTGGACTAGCGGAACAGATACGCAGTATTTT	CASSWTSGTDTQYF
NA	TRBJ2-7	NA	TRBV7-8	TGTGCCAGCAGCTTAGCCTCTCCGGGCACAGGGCCGTCCTACGAGCAGTACTTC	CASSLASPGTGPSYEQYF
TRBD1	TRBJ2-1	NA	TRBV7-3	TGTGCCAGCAGCTTACAGGGACAGGGAGTCAATGAGCAGTTCTTC	CASSLQGQGVNEQFF